Listed below are T cell receptor beta chains from one sample, sequenced in a study of blood T cell repertoires in COVID-19. The method was immunoSEQ multiplex PCR; TCRdb's version includes in-frame clones alone and lacks a portion of them. The sample shows about 230,000 clones, 70% to 90% of them seen only once. What was sequenced was peripheral blood. The origin of the receptors is a man aged 35 to 55 with acute or convalescent COVID-19. Both conserved end residues are part of each CDR3. The order of the fields is D gene, V gene, clone size, J gene, CDR3 protein, CDR3 DNA. A D gene is named only where the DNA matches it firmly. Clone size is shown for a subset of rows, as once, few, many or a class of expanded clone.

TRBD2	TRBV7-2	once	TRBJ2-1	CASSPPGLGSNEQFF	TGTGCCAGCAGCCCGCCGGGACTAGGCTCCAATGAGCAGTTCTTC
TRBD2	TRBV12-5	once	TRBJ2-5	CASGPGLAGRETQYF	TGTGCTAGTGGACCCGGACTAGCGGGGCGAGAGACCCAGTACTTC
.	TRBV7-7	once	TRBJ2-5	CASSPEGRQETQYF	TGTGCCAGCTCCCCCGAGGGCAGACAAGAGACCCAGTACTTC
.	TRBV4-2	.	TRBJ1-5	CASSQVSGDQPQHF	TGTGCCAGCAGCCAAGTCTCAGGGGATCAGCCCCAGCATTTT
TRBD1	TRBV28	.	TRBJ2-7	CASSFGGQRFYEQYF	TGTGCCAGCAGTTTTGGGGGACAGAGATTCTACGAGCAGTACTTC
.	TRBV7-2	once	TRBJ2-1	CASSLVAASSYNEQFF	TGTGCCAGCAGCTTAGTTGCAGCGAGCTCCTACAATGAGCAGTTCTTC
.	TRBV7-2	.	TRBJ2-1	CASSLAASSYNEQFF	TGTGCCAGCAGCTTAGCGGCTAGCTCCTACAATGAGCAGTTCTTC
.	TRBV5-1	.	TRBJ1-3	CASSLGTANSGNTIYF	TGCGCCAGCAGCTTGGGGACAGCCAACTCTGGAAACACCATATATTTT
.	TRBV6-5	.	TRBJ1-3	CASKTSGSGNTIYF	TGTGCCAGCAAAACATCGGGTTCCGGAAACACCATATATTTT
.	TRBV7-3	.	TRBJ2-7	CASSLSTGRYEQYF	TGTGCCAGCAGCTTATCGACAGGGAGGTACGAGCAGTACTTC
TRBD1	TRBV28	.	TRBJ1-5	CASRGQGIQPQHF	TGTGCCAGCAGGGGACAGGGGATTCAGCCCCAGCATTTT